Shown below are 15 T cell receptor beta chains from a single sample sequenced in a study of blood T cell repertoires in COVID-19. Generated by immunoSEQ multiplex PCR, the TCRdb table keeps only in-frame clones and is missing some. The table lists around 280,000 clones, 75% to 90% of them singletons. The sample comprised peripheral blood. Receptor source: a woman aged 30 to 39 who had recovered from COVID-19.

The gene calls are TRBV3-1 (or the pseudogene TRBV3-2) and TRBJ2-1, with 12 bases identical to TRBD2. The V gene's germline CDR1 is LGHDT and CDR2 YNNKEL (reference sequence). The CDR3 sequence is 15 residues long. V gave up 4 bases and J gave up 7 bases; unmatched junction bases: 5. CDR3 sequence: CASSPELAGGNEQFF. The CDR3, as DNA: TGTGCCAGCAGCCCTGAACTAGCGGGGGGTAATGAGCAGTTCTTC.

The V call is TRBV3-1 (or the pseudogene TRBV3-2), the J call TRBJ2-1; TRBD2 aligns across 8 bases. Germline trimming cut 4 bases from V and 8 bases from J; bases unmatched to any gene: 7. Germline V gene lookup returns CDR1 LGHDT and CDR2 YNNKEL (reference sequence). The CDR3 covers 14 residues. For the CDR3, the DNA is TGTGCCAGCAGCCCCACGGGAGGGGTGGATGAGCAGTTCTTC. Its translation: CASSPTGGVDEQFF.

The V and J genes are TRBV5-1 and TRBJ1-4; TRBD1 might be the D (5 bases). The length of the CDR3 is 15 residues. The ends were cut back, 7 bases at V and 0 bases at J, with 13 bases in the middle. Germline lookup yields CDR1 SGHRS and CDR2 YFSETQ. The CDR3 DNA sequence: TGCGCCAGCCACTTGGGGCCCGCAACTAATGAAAAACTGTTTTTT. It encodes CASHLGPATNEKLFF.

The rearrangement joins TRBV24-1 to TRBJ2-1, with unresolved D. Trimming took 4 bases from V and 8 from J, leaving 5 bases between them. CDR1 is KGHDR, CDR2 SFDVKD, per germline. There are 11 residues in the CDR3. CDR3 protein: CATSDGDEQFF. The CDR3 DNA is TGTGCCACCAGTGACGGAGATGAGCAGTTCTTC.

J is TRBJ2-7 and V is TRBV28; D is unclear. Germline V lookup: CDR1 MDHEN, CDR2 SYDVKM. The CDR3 spans 15 residues. V gave up 4 bases and J gave up 0 bases, with 13 bases separating them. This CDR3 is CASSSLELGSYEQYF. Here the CDR3 DNA reads TGTGCCAGCAGTTCCCTGGAGCTCGGCTCCTACGAGCAGTACTTC.

The chain recombines TRBV27 with TRBJ2-2, with 8 nucleotides matching TRBD2. Per germline, CDR1 MNHEY and CDR2 SMNVEV (reference sequence). There are 12 residues in the CDR3. Trimming removed 10 bases from V and 4 bases from J; junction bases left unmatched: 2. This chain's CDR3 is CAIREGTGELFF. CDR3 nucleotide sequence: TGTGCCATCCGGGAGGGCACCGGGGAGCTGTTTTTT.

The chain recombines TRBV30 with TRBJ1-1; D call uncertain. Germline CDR1 is GTSNPN and CDR2 is SVGIG (reference sequence). V gave up 1 base and J gave up 0 bases, with 12 bases separating them. This CDR3 region has 15 residues. The CDR3, as DNA: TGTGCCTGGAGTGCCCCGGGGAGCATGAACACTGAAGCTTTCTTT. It specifies CAWSAPGSMNTEAFF.

This clone was seen only a few times. The chain has TRBV3-1 (or the pseudogene TRBV3-2) and TRBJ1-1, with 11 bases fitting TRBD1. The V gene end was trimmed by 4 bases and the J gene end by 4 bases; junction bases not matched to a gene: 2. Germline-derived CDR1 and CDR2 are LGHDT and YNNKEL (reference sequence). There are 14 residues in the CDR3. CDR3 DNA sequence: TGTGCCAGCAGCCTGGGACAGGGGGGCACTGAAGCTTTCTTT. Amino acid sequence: CASSLGQGGTEAFF.

The chain's CDR3 is CASSLRLAGDNGELFF. CDR3 DNA sequence: TGCGCCAGCAGCTTGAGACTAGCGGGGGATAACGGGGAGCTGTTTTTT. This chain joins TRBV5-1 and TRBJ2-2, with 12 bases lining up with TRBD2. V lost 1 base to trimming and J lost 7 bases; unmatched junction nucleotides: 5. Per germline, CDR1 SGHRS and CDR2 YFSETQ. The CDR3 is 16 residues long.

The J gene is TRBJ2-2, the V gene TRBV7-2, with D possibly matching TRBD2 (6 bases). CDR1 is SGHTA and CDR2 is FQGNSA in the germline V gene. This CDR3 has 15 residues. Trimming pared 5 bases from V and 2 bases from J, leaving 12 bases between. The CDR3: CASSPMGTNTGELFF. DNA of the CDR3: TGTGCCAGCAGCCCCATGGGGACTAACACCGGGGAGCTGTTTTTT.

The genes are TRBV5-8 and TRBJ1-4; TRBD1 aligns across 7 bases. This CDR3 region has 14 residues. Unmatched junction bases numbered 7, after V lost 4 bases and J lost 7 bases. Per germline, CDR1 SGHTS and CDR2 YDEGEE. Here the CDR3 DNA reads TGTGCCAGCAGCCTAGGGGGCTTGGGTGAAAAACTGTTTTTT. This translates into CASSLGGLGEKLFF.

The chain is built from TRBV9 and TRBJ2-7, with 9 bases matching TRBD1. The V gene end was trimmed by 3 bases and the J gene end by 2 bases; junction bases not matched to a gene: 3. The CDR3 loop spans 14 amino acids. In germline, CDR1 is SGDLS, CDR2 YYNGEE. CDR3: CASSAGQGPYEQYF. In DNA form, the CDR3 reads TGTGCCAGCAGCGCGGGACAGGGCCCCTACGAGCAGTACTTC.

This rearrangement joins TRBV19 to TRBJ2-4; 10 bases match TRBD1. CDR3 size: 15 residues. Trimming cost V 6 bases and J 7 bases; bases outside gene matches: 9. Germline-derived CDR1 and CDR2 are LNHDA and SQIVND (reference sequence). The CDR3 bases are TGTGCCAGTAGCCCGCTGACAGGGGGCGGGAACATTCAGTACTTC. Its translation: CASSPLTGGGNIQYF. Full variable domain (outside the CDR3, taken from reference TRBV19 and TRBJ2-4): DGGITQSPKYLFRKEGQNVTLSCEQNLNHDAMYWYRQDPGQGLRLIYYSQIVNDFQKGDIAEGYSVSREKKESFPLTVTSAQKNPTAFYLCASSPLTGGGNIQYFGAGTRLSVL.

The chain employs TRBV5-6 and TRBJ2-7; D possibly corresponds to TRBD1 (6 bases). V dropped 1 base and J dropped 2 bases, with 16 bases sitting between them. From germline, CDR1 is SGHDT and CDR2 YYEEEE. The CDR3 covers 16 residues. The CDR3, as DNA: TGTGCCAGCAGCTTGAGTTGGGCAGGGGTACCCTACGAGCAGTACTTC. This encodes CASSLSWAGVPYEQYF.

The genes are TRBV7-9 and TRBJ1-2; 8 bases are a match to TRBD1. V trimming: 3 bases; J trimming: 5 bases; junction bases outside the gene matches: 8. Germline CDR1 and CDR2: SEHNR and FQNEAQ (reference sequence). There are 15 residues in the CDR3. DNA for the CDR3: TGTGCCAGCAGCTTTCCCCCCAGGGGGCTTTATGGCTACACCTTC. Its protein is CASSFPPRGLYGYTF.